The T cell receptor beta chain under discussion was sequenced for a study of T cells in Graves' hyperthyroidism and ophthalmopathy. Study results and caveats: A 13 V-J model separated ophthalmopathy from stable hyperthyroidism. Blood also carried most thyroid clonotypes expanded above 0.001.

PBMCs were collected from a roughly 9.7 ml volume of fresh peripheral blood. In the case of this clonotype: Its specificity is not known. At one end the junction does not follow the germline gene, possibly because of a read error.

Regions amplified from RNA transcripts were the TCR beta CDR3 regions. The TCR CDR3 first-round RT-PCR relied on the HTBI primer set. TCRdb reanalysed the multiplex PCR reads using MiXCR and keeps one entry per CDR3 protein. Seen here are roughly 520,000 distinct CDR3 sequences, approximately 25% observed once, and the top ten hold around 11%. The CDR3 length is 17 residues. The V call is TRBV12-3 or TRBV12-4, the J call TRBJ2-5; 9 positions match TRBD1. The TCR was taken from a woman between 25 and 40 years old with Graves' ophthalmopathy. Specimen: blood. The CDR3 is CASSSHRDRAHGETQYF. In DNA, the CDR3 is TGTGCCAGCAGTTCCCACAGGGACAGGGCCCACGGGGAGACCCAATACTTC.